This T cell receptor (beta chain) was sequenced for a study of cytomegalovirus exposure and HLA in healthy donors. The study, taken as a whole, reports: The study listed 150 to 200 cytomegalovirus-associated TCR beta chains. Reportedly, cytomegalovirus status was diagnosed with high sensitivity and specificity. Roughly uniform sequencing depth across donors was assumed, possibly incorrectly.

The V and J ends lost 4 bases and 8 bases respectively, with 15 bases between them. From germline, CDR1 is SGHTA and CDR2 FQGNSA. The CDR3 contains 14 residues. With respect to this clone: What it recognizes is unknown.

A multiplex PCR was run with 60 Vbeta primers and 13 Jbeta primers. Profiled with immunoSEQ multiplex PCR; TCRdb holds only in-frame clones, not every one. This repertoire comprises approximately 38,000 clones; its ten largest clones make up 1% to 1.5%. This TCR came from a man in his thirties or forties in good health and CMV-seronegative. This chain uses TRBV7-2 with TRBJ1-3; weak D call: TRBD1 (5 bases). Sequenced: PBMCs. DNA of the CDR3: TGTGCCAGCAGCTGGGGGACTCTGGCGGACACCATATATTTT. This encodes CASSWGTLADTIYF.